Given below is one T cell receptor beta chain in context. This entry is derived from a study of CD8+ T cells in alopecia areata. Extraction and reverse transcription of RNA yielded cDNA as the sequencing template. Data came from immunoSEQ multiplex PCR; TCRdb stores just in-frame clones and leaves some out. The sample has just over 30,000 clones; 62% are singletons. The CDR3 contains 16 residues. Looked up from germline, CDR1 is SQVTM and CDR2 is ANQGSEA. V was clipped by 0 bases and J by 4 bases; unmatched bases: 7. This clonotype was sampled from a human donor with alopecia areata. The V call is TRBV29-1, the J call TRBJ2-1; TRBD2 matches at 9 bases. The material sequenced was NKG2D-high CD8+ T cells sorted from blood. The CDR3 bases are TGCAGCGTTGAAGATGGGCGCGGGAGGGTTTACAATGAGCAGTTCTTC. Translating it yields CSVEDGRGRVYNEQFF.